Below, 22 T cell receptor beta chains from the same sample are listed, as sequenced in a study of graft-versus-host responses after intestinal transplantation. The repertoire was sequenced with immunoSEQ multiplex PCR; TCRdb's copy has only in-frame clones and lacks some. The profile shows approximately 50,000 clones, about 81% of them singletons. Their cognate antigens are unknown. Sequencing used unstimulated CD4+ T cells sorted from spleen or lymph node cells, obtained before transplant. These receptor sequences come from a human donor who was the organ donor for an intestinal transplant.

With respect to this clone: The junction departs from germline at one end; a sequencing error may be responsible. V usage is TRBV5-6 and J usage is TRBJ2-1; D gene uncertain. Germline-derived CDR1 and CDR2 are SGHDT and YYEEEE. The CDR3 runs to 12 residues. CDR3 nucleotide sequence: TGTGCCAGCAGCTTGGGGGTCTCCCCACCTCTCTTC. Its protein is CASSLGVSPPLF.

The J gene is TRBJ1-2, the V gene TRBV19, with 9 bases lining up with TRBD1. Germline V gene sequence: CDR1 LNHDA, CDR2 SQIVND (reference sequence). Unmatched junction bases numbered 3, after V lost 4 bases and J lost 3 bases. This CDR3 has 14 amino acids. CDR3 sequence reads: CASSTGTGYYGYTF. The CDR3 DNA sequence: TGTGCCAGTAGTACCGGGACAGGGTACTATGGCTACACCTTC.

The chain uses TRBV19 and TRBJ2-7, with 9 nucleotides matching TRBD1. V lost 3 bases, J lost 6 bases, and 6 bases stayed unmatched. Per the germline V gene, CDR1 is LNHDA and CDR2 is SQIVND (reference sequence). The CDR3 has 14 amino acids. In nucleotides, the CDR3 is TGTGCCAGTAGTATTGTGGGACAGGGTCGCGAGCAGTACTTC. Translated: CASSIVGQGREQYF. The full variable domain, in which reference TRBV19 and TRBJ2-7 provide the parts outside the CDR3, is DGGITQSPKYLFRKEGQNVTLSCEQNLNHDAMYWYRQDPGQGLRLIYYSQIVNDFQKGDIAEGYSVSREKKESFPLTVTSAQKNPTAFYLCASSIVGQGREQYFGPGTRLTVT.

CDR3 amino acids: CSASLAGEQYF. In DNA, the CDR3 is TGCAGTGCTAGTCTTGCGGGCGAGCAGTACTTC. The chain employs TRBV20-1 and TRBJ2-7; tentatively, D is TRBD2 (5 bases). CDR1 and CDR2 from the germline V gene are DFQATT and SNEGSKA (reference sequence). Trimming left V 3 bases short and J 6 bases short, with 9 bases between. This CDR3 comprises 11 residues.

The V and J genes are TRBV29-1 and TRBJ2-5; TRBD2 is a possible D gene (5 bases). V was shortened by 3 bases and J by 5 bases, with 16 bases between the two germline ends. The CDR3 spans 14 residues. The germline CDR1 and CDR2 sequences are SQVTM and ANQGSEA. The CDR3 sequence is CSVDGNPRGETQYF. CDR3 coding DNA: TGCAGCGTTGACGGAAACCCCAGAGGGGAGACCCAGTACTTC.

This chain connects TRBV19 to TRBJ2-4, with 9 bases lining up with TRBD2. Germline V lookup: CDR1 LNHDA, CDR2 SQIVND (reference sequence). Unmatched junction bases numbered 10, after V lost 3 bases and J lost 10 bases. CDR3 length equals 15 residues. CDR3 bases: TGTGCCAGTAGTATTGGGGTGACTAGCGGTGAAATTCAGTACTTC. It specifies CASSIGVTSGEIQYF. Together with reference TRBV19 and TRBJ2-4, the CDR3 gives the full variable domain: DGGITQSPKYLFRKEGQNVTLSCEQNLNHDAMYWYRQDPGQGLRLIYYSQIVNDFQKGDIAEGYSVSREKKESFPLTVTSAQKNPTAFYLCASSIGVTSGEIQYFGAGTRLSVL.

As to this clone: Other DNA sequences in the sample encode the same CDR3. The chain links TRBV27 to TRBJ1-1; D is possibly TRBD1 (5 bases). The length of the CDR3 is 14 residues. CDR1 and CDR2 from the germline V gene are MNHEY and SMNVEV (reference sequence). V dropped 6 bases and J dropped 0 bases, with 11 bases sitting between them. The CDR3 DNA reads TGTGCCAGCAGCTTAAAGGGGATGAACACTGAAGCTTTCTTT. Translation gives CASSLKGMNTEAFF.

The chain recombines TRBV18 with TRBJ2-7; 7 bases agree with TRBD2. The trim removed 2 bases at V and 4 bases at J, leaving 11 bases unmatched. The CDR3 spans 16 residues. The V gene's germline CDR1 is KGHSH and CDR2 LQKENI. Here the CDR3 reads CASSPNFKRGGYEQYF. In DNA, the CDR3 is TGTGCCAGCTCACCAAACTTTAAGCGGGGAGGATACGAGCAGTACTTC.

The J gene is TRBJ1-6, the V gene TRBV6-1; TRBD1 aligns across 7 bases. V was clipped by 6 bases and J by 7 bases; unmatched bases: 0. The germline V gene has CDR1 MNHNS and CDR2 SASEGT. This CDR3 spans 12 amino acids. CDR3: CASRTGNSPLHF. The DNA for the CDR3 is TGTGCCAGCAGGACAGGGAATTCACCCCTCCACTTT.

This chain connects TRBV19 to TRBJ2-3; perhaps TRBD2 as D (5 bases). The CDR3 totals 16 residues. Trimming took off 2 bases at V and 2 bases at J, with 14 bases between the two ends. CDR1 is LNHDA, CDR2 SQIVND, per germline (reference sequence). CDR3: CASSIRPSLHTDTQYF. Written as DNA, the CDR3 is TGTGCCAGTAGTATAAGGCCTAGCCTTCACACAGATACGCAGTATTTT.

In this sample, this clone turned up once. The chain joins TRBV7-2 to TRBJ2-2, with 10 bases fitting TRBD1. J lost 4 bases, V lost 3 bases, and 2 bases had no gene match. Germline V CDR1 and CDR2: SGHTA, FQGNSA. The CDR3 runs 15 residues. The CDR3 reads CASSFWTGGTGELFF. Written as DNA, the CDR3 is TGTGCCAGCAGCTTTTGGACAGGGGGCACCGGGGAGCTGTTTTTT.

This chain joins TRBV5-5 and TRBJ1-5; D may be TRBD1 (5 bases). CDR1 and CDR2 from the germline V gene are SGHKS and YYEKEE (reference sequence). The CDR3 sequence is 14 residues long. V dropped 0 bases and J dropped 6 bases, with 10 bases sitting between them. The CDR3 protein is CASSLAGGGQPQHF. CDR3 bases: TGTGCCAGCAGCTTGGCCGGCGGGGGTCAGCCCCAGCATTTT.

V usage is TRBV18 and J usage is TRBJ2-5; D not certain. Germline V gene sequence: CDR1 KGHSH, CDR2 LQKENI. The CDR3 spans 12 residues. Trimming pared 3 bases from V and 5 bases from J, leaving 7 bases between. The CDR3: CASSPGAETQYF. In DNA, the CDR3 is TGTGCCAGCTCACCCGGTGCGGAGACCCAGTACTTC.

V gene TRBV7-2 combines with J gene TRBJ2-7; the D gene is possibly TRBD1 (5 bases). Trimming took off 1 base at V and 2 bases at J, with 12 bases between the two ends. The CDR3 consists of 15 residues. Germline V gives CDR1 SGHTA, CDR2 FQGNSA. The CDR3 sequence is CASSLVPRETYEQYF. CDR3 DNA: TGTGCCAGCAGCTTAGTCCCCAGGGAAACCTACGAGCAGTACTTC.

Here the CDR3 reads CASSSGTHFAKNIQYF. The CDR3 nucleotides are TGTGCCAGTAGTTCCGGGACCCACTTTGCCAAAAACATTCAGTACTTC. V gene TRBV19 combines with J gene TRBJ2-4; the D call may be TRBD1 or TRBD2 (5 bases each). Trimming removed 5 bases at V and 1 base at J, with 15 bases between. CDR3 length equals 16 residues. In germline, CDR1 is LNHDA, CDR2 SQIVND (reference sequence).

This chain joins TRBV5-1 and TRBJ2-2; D gene uncertain. The germline V and J ends were trimmed by 0 bases and 0 bases, with 9 bases remaining between them. The CDR3 runs 16 residues. Looked up from germline, CDR1 is SGHRS and CDR2 is YFSETQ. In DNA form, the CDR3 reads TGCGCCAGCAGCTTGGGTGGGTCAACGAACACCGGGGAGCTGTTTTTT. This gives the protein CASSLGGSTNTGELFF.

As for this clone: The same CDR3 also results from other DNA sequences found in this sample. The chain couples TRBV19 to TRBJ2-3; unclear D gene. V gave up 6 bases and J gave up 2 bases, with 3 bases separating them. Looked up from germline, CDR1 is LNHDA and CDR2 is SQIVND (reference sequence). The CDR3 is 11 amino acids. The CDR3 DNA sequence: TGTGCCAGTAGCATCACAGATACGCAGTATTTT. It translates to CASSITDTQYF.

This clone was observed a few times. The rearrangement links TRBV25-1 to TRBJ2-2; the match to TRBD2 covers 7 bases. From germline, CDR1 is MGHDK and CDR2 SYGVNS. The CDR3 sequence is 15 residues long. With V trimmed by 4 bases and J by 4 bases, 6 bases remained unmatched. The CDR3 sequence: CASSGTRRGTGELFF. CDR3 coding DNA: TGTGCCAGCAGTGGGACTAGGCGAGGCACCGGGGAGCTGTTTTTT.

Only a few counts were recorded for this clone. The rearrangement joins TRBV7-2 to TRBJ2-3; 12 bases align to TRBD2. Per germline, CDR1 SGHTA and CDR2 FQGNSA. This CDR3 has 18 residues. The V and J ends lost 6 bases and 0 bases, in that order; junction bases with no gene match: 10. CDR3 protein: CASSPLAGGILSTDTQYF. DNA for the CDR3: TGTGCCAGCAGTCCACTAGCGGGGGGCATACTTAGCACAGATACGCAGTATTTT.

In this sample, this clone turned up a few times. J is TRBJ1-6 and V is TRBV6-9; D ambiguous. V lost 6 bases to trimming and J lost 10 bases, with 13 bases between them. The CDR3 contains 13 residues. Germline lookup yields CDR1 MNHGY and CDR2 SVAAGI. This chain's CDR3 is CASRTTLASPLHF. The DNA of the CDR3 is TGTGCCAGCAGAACCACCCTGGCCTCACCCCTCCACTTT.

For the CDR3, the DNA is TGTGCCAGCAGCTCTCAGGGGGCCACTGAAGCTTTCTTT. Encoded protein: CASSSQGATEAFF. The V and J genes are TRBV9 and TRBJ1-1; 8 bases match TRBD1. The CDR3 has 13 amino acids. V trimming: 4 bases; J trimming: 4 bases; junction bases outside the gene matches: 3. The germline gives CDR1 SGDLS, CDR2 YYNGEE.

This sequence joins TRBV19 and TRBJ2-2; 9 nucleotides agree with TRBD1. CDR3 length: 18 amino acids. The V gene end was trimmed by 2 bases and the J gene end by 4 bases; junction bases not matched to a gene: 11. Germline values: CDR1 LNHDA, CDR2 SQIVND (reference sequence). CDR3 DNA: TGTGCCAGTAGTATATCAAAGGGTGGACAGGGGTTCACCGGGGAGCTGTTTTTT. Protein product: CASSISKGGQGFTGELFF.